This TCR beta chain was profiled in a study of shared clonotypes between healthy human individuals (dated by TCRdb to 2018 to 2021). Study-level background: The cohort comprised a couple of women and a few men aged 18 to 49 years. Per donor, three plates each were used for CD4 naive and CD4 memory, two for CD8 naive, and one for CD8 memory. Blood TCR repertoires of a handful of healthy adults were deeply sequenced to estimate repertoire size and the extent of clonotype sharing between individuals. Different laboratories and diverse techniques were used to prepare libraries and sequence TCR repertoires, to increase sequencing depth and limit assay-specific biases. Per donor, leukapheresis produced somewhere between about 0.9 and 9.5 billion PBMCs.

Using the deep immunoSEQ assay, TCR CDR3 regions were amplified from genomic DNA by multiplex PCR. Extracted genomic DNA from each cell subset was distributed evenly across all wells of several immunoSEQ 96-well plates, and each plate was treated as a replicate. Each replicate PCR for sorted subsets received around 200 ng genomic DNA, equal to roughly 33,000 T cell genomes. Purified libraries were quantified with a Qubit 3.0 fluorometer, sized on a Bioanalyzer 2100, and re-quantified with the KAPA Library Quantification kit. A separate single-read 150-cycle Illumina NextSeq 550 flow cell was used to sequence each immunoSEQ 96-well plate. As for the authors' bioinformatics: Because the immunoSEQ output held only junctional sequences and lacked quality scores, the filtering could not match the filtering applied to full-length reads. To assign V/J genes and CDR3, sequences were annotated using PyIR, a Python wrapper for IgBLAST v1.9, with IMGT germline references. Reads with weak V/J assignments (E-value above 1e-6), missing CDR3, stop codons, out-of-frame junctions, or ambiguous translated residues were removed. A V3J clonotype was defined by an identical inferred V gene, J gene, and CDR3 amino acid sequence. The percentage overlap between two repertoires was calculated by dividing the number of shared unique clonotypes by the size of the smaller repertoire. Three approaches were used to assess repertoire richness: RTK rarefaction, the Chao1 estimator, and Recon v2.1 estimates of unobserved clonotypes. For all TCRbeta clonotypes obtained by the gDNA method from four donors, generation probabilities were computed with OLGA. TCRdb holds this immuneACCESS table with in-frame rearrangements only. Some clones are missing; in checked studies, unresolved V genes explain under half, and the rest has no known cause. V, J and clone size were drawn from that table, and D and trimming were deduced from the DNA. For this sample the table gives roughly 2 million clones, of which 90% to 95% were detected only once. In total, the top ten clones hold 0.13% of the sample.

The research as a whole found: Pairwise subsampling led to the expectation that sequencing depth would affect the degree of clonotype sharing among donors. Incomplete sequencing was indicated by rarefaction of sorted-subset datasets, despite the large sequencing depth. Clonotypes shared by all four sorted-subset donors showed higher generation probabilities than non-shared clonotypes. Sampling was restricted to blood, and TCR repertoires in tissue are likely to differ from TCR repertoires in blood. Estimated clonotype richness was generally larger for naive than for memory subsets. Across four donors, around 5% of naive CD4, 3% to 3.5% of naive CD8, under 2.5% of memory CD4, and approximately 0.4% of memory CD8 clonotypes were shared. Because the study included only a small number of donors, the genetic and exposure-history diversity represented was limited.

Trimming at the junction amounts to 3 bases on V and 4 bases on J, and the germline ends lie 13 bases apart. Taken from cysteine to phenylalanine, the CDR3 has 13 residues. Only the CDR3 DNA is retained, 39 bases long and in frame from the first base. CDR1 GTSNPN and CDR2 SVGIG are derived from the germline V gene (reference sequence). Concerning this clone: The antigen this receptor binds is unknown. No base quality values were provided; no much bigger clone lies one nucleotide off.

The donors were healthy, HIV-negative adults who had no recently reported acute infections or vaccinations. Every donor was a Caucasian adult residing in Nashville, Tennessee, USA. Magnetic negative selection was used to enrich CD4+ T cells, after which naive cells were positively selected on CD45RA and the negative fraction became the memory subset. After blood collection by leukapheresis, PBMCs were isolated using Ficoll-Histopaque density gradient centrifugation and then cryopreserved in the vapor phase of liquid nitrogen. Purity and quantity of every magnetically sorted T cell population were checked by analytical flow cytometry. Each sorted fraction had its genomic DNA isolated and then quantified by UV absorbance on a Nanodrop 2000c.

The rearrangement combines TRBV30 with TRBJ2-7; matching of 5 bases hints at TRBD2 as the D gene. The sequenced sample was naive CD4+ T cells sorted from blood. The label giving this sample's cell subset or site can be read as: CD45RA+ positively selected. The receptor was derived from a man between 18 and 29 years old in good health. The CDR3 region reads CAWRKPSGYEQYF. Read as DNA, the sequence is TGTGCCTGGAGAAAACCATCGGGGTACGAGCAGTACTTC.